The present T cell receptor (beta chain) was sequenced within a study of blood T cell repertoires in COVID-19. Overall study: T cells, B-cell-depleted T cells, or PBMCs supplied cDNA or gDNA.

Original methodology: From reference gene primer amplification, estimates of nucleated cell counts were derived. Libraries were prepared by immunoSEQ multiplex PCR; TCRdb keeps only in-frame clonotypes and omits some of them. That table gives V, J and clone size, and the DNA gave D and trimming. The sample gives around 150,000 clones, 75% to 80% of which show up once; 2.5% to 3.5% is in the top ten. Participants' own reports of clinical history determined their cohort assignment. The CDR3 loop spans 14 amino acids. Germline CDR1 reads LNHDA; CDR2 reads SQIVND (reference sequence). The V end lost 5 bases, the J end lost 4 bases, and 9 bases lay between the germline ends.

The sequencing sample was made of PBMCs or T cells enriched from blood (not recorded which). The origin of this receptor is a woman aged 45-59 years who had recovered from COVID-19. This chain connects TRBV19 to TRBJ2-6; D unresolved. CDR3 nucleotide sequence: TGTGCCAGTAGTGTCCTTTCCGGGGCCAACGTCCTGACTTTC. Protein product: CASSVLSGANVLTF.